A selection of T cell receptor beta chains follows, all from one sample in a study of CD8 T cells in Susac syndrome. Using its own MiXCR run on the immunoSEQ multiplex PCR reads, TCRdb lists one record per CDR3 protein. Among roughly 110,000 distinct CDR3 sequences, approximately 95% were seen once, and the ten largest hold roughly 0.43%. Sequences were obtained from CD8+ T cells from PBMCs. These receptors were obtained from a human donor with Susac syndrome. The CDR3 runs from the conserved cysteine through the conserved F or W. Fields, in order: clone size, V gene, J gene, D gene, CDR3 DNA, CDR3 protein. A D gene is named only where the DNA matches it firmly. A clone size is listed for some rows: how often the clone was seen (once, few, many), or a class if it is expanded.

NA	TRBV11-2	TRBJ2-7	NA	TGTGCCAGCAGCCCAGCGGCCTACGAGCAGTACTTC	CASSPAAYEQYF
NA	TRBV7-8	TRBJ2-1	TRBD1	TGTGCCAGCAGCCCACGCTGGGACAGTTACAATGAGCAGTTCTTC	CASSPRWDSYNEQFF
NA	TRBV11-2	TRBJ1-4	TRBD1	TGTGCCAGCAGCCCCACAGGGGGGGCAACTAAGGAAAAACTGTTTTTT	CASSPTGGATKEKLFF
once	TRBV3-1	TRBJ2-4	NA	TGTGCCAGCCGGACAGAAAACATTCAGTACTTC	CASRTENIQYF
NA	TRBV12-3/TRBV12-4	TRBJ1-2	NA	TGTGCCACACTAAGGGGGGTCTACGGCTACACCTTC	CATLRGVYGYTF
NA	TRBV29-1	TRBJ2-7	NA	TGCAGCGTTGGAGAACCCCCGAAGCAGTACTTC	CSVGEPPKQYF
NA	TRBV7-2	TRBJ2-1	NA	TGTGCCAGCAGCTTTTCCAGGGGATCCCTCTACAATGAGCAGTTCTTC	CASSFSRGSLYNEQFF
NA	TRBV2	TRBJ2-1	NA	TGTGCCAGCAGTGAACTCCGGGCTGGGGGCTACAATGAGCAGTTCTTC	CASSELRAGGYNEQFF
NA	TRBV7-9	TRBJ2-7	NA	TGTGCCAGCAGCTTAGCGCCGGACCCCTACGAGCAGTACTTC	CASSLAPDPYEQYF
NA	TRBV3-1	TRBJ1-6	NA	TGTGCCAGCAGCCAAGATGGATCAGGGCCTAATTCACCCCTCCACTTT	CASSQDGSGPNSPLHF
NA	TRBV6-6	TRBJ2-5	NA	TGTGCCACCGCCCGGGGGAAAGAGACCCAGTACTTC	CATARGKETQYF
few	TRBV5-1	TRBJ2-7	NA	TGCGCCAGCAGCTTGACATCCTTCTCCTACGAGCAGTACTTC	CASSLTSFSYEQYF
NA	TRBV6-2/TRBV6-3	TRBJ1-2	TRBD1	TGTGCCAGCAGTTACTCGGGACAGACCTATGGCTACACCTTC	CASSYSGQTYGYTF
NA	TRBV15	TRBJ1-3	NA	TGTGCCACCAGCAGCCCAGGACAGCCCATATATTTT	CATSSPGQPIYF
NA	TRBV6-5	TRBJ2-7	NA	TGTGCCAGCAGTTATGGGGACGGCCTGGTCTACGAGCAGTACTTC	CASSYGDGLVYEQYF
NA	TRBV7-9	TRBJ1-2	NA	TGTGCCATTCACCCCCCCGGACTCTATGGCTACACCTTC	CAIHPPGLYGYTF
NA	TRBV27	TRBJ2-7	NA	TGTGCCAGCAGTTTCGCCCGGCGGGGAGACGAGCAGTACTTC	CASSFARRGDEQYF
NA	TRBV27	TRBJ2-7	NA	TGTGCCAGCAGTTTATCGAGGACTGGGACTGGCGAGCAGTACTTC	CASSLSRTGTGEQYF
NA	TRBV20-1	TRBJ2-2	TRBD1	TGCAGTGCTAGCACACAGGGGGTGGATAACACCGGGGAGCTGTTTTTT	CSASTQGVDNTGELFF
NA	TRBV9	TRBJ2-2	TRBD2	TGTGCCAGCAGCGTCCCCTTGGCGGGGGGATCTGGCGGGGAGCTGTTTTTT	CASSVPLAGGSGGELFF
NA	TRBV15	TRBJ2-1	TRBD1	TGTGCCACCAGCAGTTTCCTACAGGGGAATGAGCAGTTCTTC	CATSSFLQGNEQFF
NA	TRBV29-1	TRBJ2-7	NA	TGCAGCGTTGTACCGGGGGAGACCTACGAGCAGTACTTC	CSVVPGETYEQYF
NA	TRBV20-1	TRBJ2-7	TRBD1	TGCAGTGCTAGAGACCCCCGGGACAGGGGACCCGAGCAGTACTTC	CSARDPRDRGPEQYF
NA	TRBV20-1	TRBJ2-7	TRBD2	TGCAGTGCTAACACGATCGGGGGGGCGGACGAGCAGTACTTC	CSANTIGGADEQYF
NA	TRBV20-1	TRBJ2-5	TRBD2	TGCAGTGCCCTGTTAGCGGGGGGCGACTCCCCCCGGGAGACCCAGTACTTC	CSALLAGGDSPRETQYF
NA	TRBV15	TRBJ2-5	NA	TGTGCCACCCGGGCGGGCGACCAAGAGACCCAGTACTTC	CATRAGDQETQYF
NA	TRBV27	TRBJ2-7	NA	TGTGCCAGCAGTTCCCAGGGGGGCTTCTACGAGCAGTACTTC	CASSSQGGFYEQYF
once	TRBV20-1	TRBJ2-7	NA	TGCAGTGCTAGAGACAGGGCCTCCTACGAGCAGTACTTC	CSARDRASYEQYF